This TCR beta chain was sequenced in a study of OX40 agonist ivuxolimab in advanced cancers. Study-wide background: Ivuxolimab, which is an agonistic anti-OX40 (CD134) antibody, was administered to the patients. Patients were dosed intravenously with ivuxolimab at 0.01 to 10 mg/kg every 2 weeks. From about 20 to 80 years was the age range, with a mean of 60 years, and 65% to 90% were male.

Samples of blood were obtained at baseline, on cycle 4 day 1, and on cycle 7 day 1. This CDR3 has 15 residues. In germline, CDR1 is MNHEY, CDR2 SMNVEV (reference sequence). V dropped 5 bases and J dropped 4 bases, with 14 bases sitting between them. The protocol was immunoSEQ multiplex PCR, while the TCRdb copy is restricted to in-frame clones and leaves out a portion. This table has 90,000 to 120,000 clones, about 91% appearing once. Sequences were derived from CD4+ or CD8+ T cells sorted from blood, sampled in a trial of the OX40 agonist ivuxolimab. The rearrangement uses TRBV27 and TRBJ2-2; the D gene could be TRBD1 or TRBD2 (5 bases each). The clonotype comes from an adult with an advanced solid tumor such as melanoma, head and neck, liver or kidney cancer. This CDR3 is CASSTGTPGTGELFF. Written as DNA, the CDR3 is TGTGCCAGCAGTACCGGGACCCCGGGCACCGGGGAGCTGTTTTTT.